The rows below give T cell receptor beta chains drawn from one sample of a study of monozygotic twins with inflammatory bowel disease. Reanalyzing the 5' RACE reads, TCRdb keeps one entry per CDR3 protein, without DNA. The listing records about 420,000 distinct CDR3 sequences. The sequenced sample was blood. These receptors came from a human donor with ulcerative colitis or Crohn's disease, or a healthy co-twin of an affected twin (not recorded which). Each CDR3 is given with its conserved first and last residue.

CDR3 protein,V gene,CDR3 length,J gene
CASSLTSPDNNEQFF,TRBV4-2,15,TRBJ2-1
CASSSPLLAEAFF,TRBV7-2,13,TRBJ1-1
CATRRGANYGYTF,TRBV3-1,13,TRBJ1-2
CASMCRTSGRAGPECTDTQYF,TRBV10-2,21,TRBJ2-3
CASSDPGGGGEQFF,TRBV10-1,14,TRBJ2-1
CASSDRVGYTF,TRBV12-3/TRBV12-4,11,TRBJ1-2
CSASSTEGWEKLFF,TRBV20-1,14,TRBJ1-4
CATSRALENTEAFF,TRBV15,14,TRBJ1-1
CASTLIAGVLDTQYF,TRBV7-8,15,TRBJ2-3
CASSPSGTVNEQFF,TRBV5-1,14,TRBJ2-1
CASSFIRPSGANVLTF,TRBV5-1,16,TRBJ2-6
CATSRDYGANEQYF,TRBV15,14,TRBJ2-7
CASSLAELPLSIQYF,TRBV5-1,15,TRBJ2-4
CASSLVARAGGSYNEQFF,TRBV7-6,18,TRBJ2-1
CASSQDKGFFYNEQFF,TRBV4-3,16,TRBJ2-1
CAIKEGAGYEQYF,TRBV10-3,13,TRBJ2-7
CASSQDHKGGSGTYEQYF,TRBV4-1,18,TRBJ2-7
CASSQERDSQITDTQYF,TRBV4-2,17,TRBJ2-3
CATSDRTGSDTQYF,TRBV24-1,14,TRBJ2-3
CASSRAKGNLNTGELFF,TRBV5-1,17,TRBJ2-2
CASSPHRFREQYF,TRBV6-5,13,TRBJ2-7
CASSRGRESYEQYF,TRBV5-1,14,TRBJ2-7
CASSIDGDRATEAFF,TRBV19,15,TRBJ1-1
CASTDGNTEAFF,TRBV25-1,12,TRBJ1-1
CASSQDAGAAFRELFF,TRBV3-1,16,TRBJ2-2
CSASAAAGKETQYF,TRBV20-1,14,TRBJ2-5
CSASGASGNEQFF,TRBV20-1,13,TRBJ2-1
CASSQDKVGYTF,TRBV3-1,12,TRBJ1-2
CASSNPGQLNTEAFF,TRBV5-1,15,TRBJ1-1
CASSMTGDHLYGYTF,TRBV5-5,15,TRBJ1-2
CATSRDWGQGGTEAFF,TRBV15,16,TRBJ1-1
CSANFPGRNYGYTF,TRBV20-1,14,TRBJ1-2
CASSPRGQGNYGYTF,TRBV2,15,TRBJ1-2
CASSTSGGGPYEQYF,TRBV7-2,15,TRBJ2-7
CASRPLRGMNTEAFF,TRBV7-2,15,TRBJ1-1
CASSLGEGVAQETQYF,TRBV7-2,16,TRBJ2-5
CASSYRTGVGYGYTF,TRBV6-2/TRBV6-3,15,TRBJ1-2
CAWSIPLAGTFQETQYF,TRBV30,17,TRBJ2-5
CAIGRTDTQYF,TRBV10-3,11,TRBJ2-3
CSAPRSLSSYEQYF,TRBV20-1,14,TRBJ2-7